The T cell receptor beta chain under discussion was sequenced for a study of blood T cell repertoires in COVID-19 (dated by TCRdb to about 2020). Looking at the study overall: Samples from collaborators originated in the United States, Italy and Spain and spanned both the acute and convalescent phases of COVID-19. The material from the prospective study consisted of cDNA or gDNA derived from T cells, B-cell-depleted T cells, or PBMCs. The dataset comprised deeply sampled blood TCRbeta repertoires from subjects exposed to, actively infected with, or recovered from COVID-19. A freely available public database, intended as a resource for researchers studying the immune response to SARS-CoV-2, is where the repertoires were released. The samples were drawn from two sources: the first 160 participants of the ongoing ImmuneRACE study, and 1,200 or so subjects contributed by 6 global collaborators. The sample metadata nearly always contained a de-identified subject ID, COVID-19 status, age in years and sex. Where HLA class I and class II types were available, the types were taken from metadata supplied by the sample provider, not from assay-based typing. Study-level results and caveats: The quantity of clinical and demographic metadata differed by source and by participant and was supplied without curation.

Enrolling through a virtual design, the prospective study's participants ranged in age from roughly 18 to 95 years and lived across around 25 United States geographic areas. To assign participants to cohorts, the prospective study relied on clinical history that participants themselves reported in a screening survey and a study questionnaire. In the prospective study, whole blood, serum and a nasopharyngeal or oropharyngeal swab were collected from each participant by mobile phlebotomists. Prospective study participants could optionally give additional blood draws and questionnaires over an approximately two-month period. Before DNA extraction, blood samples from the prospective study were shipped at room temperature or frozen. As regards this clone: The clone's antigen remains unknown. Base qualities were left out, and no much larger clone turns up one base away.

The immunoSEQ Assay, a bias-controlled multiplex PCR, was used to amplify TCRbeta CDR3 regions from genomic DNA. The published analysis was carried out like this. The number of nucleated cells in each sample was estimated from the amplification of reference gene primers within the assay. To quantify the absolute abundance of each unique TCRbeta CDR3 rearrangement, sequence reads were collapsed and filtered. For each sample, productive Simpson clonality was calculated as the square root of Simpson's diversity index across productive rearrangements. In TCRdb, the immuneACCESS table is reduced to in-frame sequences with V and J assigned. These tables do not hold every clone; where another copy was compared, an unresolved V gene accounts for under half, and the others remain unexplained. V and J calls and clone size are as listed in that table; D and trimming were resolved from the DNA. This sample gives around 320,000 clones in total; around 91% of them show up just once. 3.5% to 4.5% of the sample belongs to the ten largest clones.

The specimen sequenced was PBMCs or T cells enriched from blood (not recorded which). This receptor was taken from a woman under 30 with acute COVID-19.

CDR3 sequence: CASSARSNQPQHF. The nucleotide sequence is given as TGTGCCAGCAGCGCGCGGTCCAATCAGCCCCAGCATTTT. The chain uses TRBV2 and TRBJ1-5; the D gene remains uncertain. Trimming costs V 6 bases and J 3 bases, and their ends lie 9 bases apart. From the germline V gene, CDR1 is SNHLY and CDR2 is FYNNEI. Including the terminal cysteine and phenylalanine, the CDR3 comprises 13 residues. The CDR3 DNA has 39 bases and is translated from base 1.